This T cell receptor beta chain emerged from a study of cytotoxic CD8 clonotypes in ibrutinib-treated CLL. Looking at the study overall: The study included under twelve relapsed/refractory and 15 treatment-naive patients; under 18 had IGHV unmutated disease. Responses: some 25 partial, 2 complete; after median 68 months, about 15 stayed remitted, some 12 progressed.

There are 15 residues in the CDR3. The germline CDR1 and CDR2 sequences are SEHNR and FQNEAQ (reference sequence). Trimming stripped 1 base from V and 2 bases from J, with 12 bases between. Overall study results and limits: Samples were collected at differing times from sustained-remission and progressing patients. At progression, clonality fell back toward baseline after rising at ibrutinib response.

This clone was seen only once. The antigen is unknown. Sequenced by immunoSEQ multiplex PCR; TCRdb stores in-frame clones only, minus some. The sample holds more than 300,000 clones, approximately 80% seen once. Here the sequenced sample was PBMCs, taken before ibrutinib treatment. V is TRBV7-9 and J is TRBJ2-7, with D possibly matching TRBD1 (6 bases). The origin of this receptor is a human donor with chronic lymphocytic leukemia. The CDR3 nucleotides read TGTGCCAGCAGCTTAGGGTGGGACAAGACCTACGAGCAGTACTTC. It codes for CASSLGWDKTYEQYF.